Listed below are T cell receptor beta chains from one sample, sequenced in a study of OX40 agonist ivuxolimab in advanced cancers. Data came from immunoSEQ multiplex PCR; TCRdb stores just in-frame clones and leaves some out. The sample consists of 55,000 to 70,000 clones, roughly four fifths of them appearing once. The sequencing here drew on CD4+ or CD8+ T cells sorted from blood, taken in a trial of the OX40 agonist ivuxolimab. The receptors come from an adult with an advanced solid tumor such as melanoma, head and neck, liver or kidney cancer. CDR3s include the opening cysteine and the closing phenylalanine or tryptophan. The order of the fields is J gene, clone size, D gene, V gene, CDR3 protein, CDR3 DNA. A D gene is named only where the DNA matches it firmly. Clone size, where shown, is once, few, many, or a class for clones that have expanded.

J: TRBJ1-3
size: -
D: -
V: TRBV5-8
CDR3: CASSLRWGISGNTIYF
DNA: TGTGCCAGCAGCTTGCGATGGGGGATATCTGGAAACACCATATATTTT

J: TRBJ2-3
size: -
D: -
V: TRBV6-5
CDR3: CASSYGDTVDTQYF
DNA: TGTGCCAGCAGTTACGGGGACACCGTGGATACGCAGTATTTT

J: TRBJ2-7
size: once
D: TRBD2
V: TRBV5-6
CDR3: CASSPGLAGYYEQYF
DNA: TGTGCCAGCAGTCCTGGACTAGCGGGCTACTACGAGCAGTACTTC

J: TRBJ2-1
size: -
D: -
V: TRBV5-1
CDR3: CASSATGDSYNEQFF
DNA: TGCGCCAGCAGCGCTACAGGAGACTCCTACAATGAGCAGTTCTTC

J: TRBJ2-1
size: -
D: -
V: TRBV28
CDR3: CASKRGGGILENEQFF
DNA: TGTGCCAGCAAGAGAGGGGGCGGGATATTAGAGAATGAGCAGTTCTTC

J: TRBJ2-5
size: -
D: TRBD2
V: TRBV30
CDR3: CAWSVTRTSGPRRQETQYF
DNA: TGTGCCTGGAGTGTTACTCGAACTAGCGGCCCCCGGAGGCAAGAGACCCAGTACTTC

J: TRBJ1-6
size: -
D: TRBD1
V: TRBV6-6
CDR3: CASRAGGGYNSPLHF
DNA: TGTGCCAGCAGAGCAGGGGGCGGCTATAATTCACCCCTCCACTTT

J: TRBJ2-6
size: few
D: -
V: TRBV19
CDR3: CAIIPRRLSGANVLTF
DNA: TGTGCCATTATCCCCAGGCGGCTCTCTGGGGCCAACGTCCTGACTTTC

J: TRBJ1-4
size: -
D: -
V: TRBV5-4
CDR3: CAGSLGGDNEKLFF
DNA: TGTGCCGGATCACTAGGGGGGGATAATGAAAAACTGTTTTTT

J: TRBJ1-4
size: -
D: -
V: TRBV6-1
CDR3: CASRGPNEKLFF
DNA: TGTGCTAGCCGGGGTCCCAATGAAAAACTGTTTTTT

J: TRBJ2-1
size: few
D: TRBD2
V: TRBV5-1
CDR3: CASSLDPGGPYDEQFF
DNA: TGCGCCAGCAGCTTGGATCCGGGGGGGCCTTATGATGAGCAGTTCTTC

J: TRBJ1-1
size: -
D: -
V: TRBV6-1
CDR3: CASSAGGFWSTEAFF
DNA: TGTGCCAGCAGTGCCGGGGGGTTTTGGAGCACTGAAGCTTTCTTT

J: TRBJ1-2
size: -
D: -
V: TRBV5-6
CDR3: CASSRDPPKGYGYTF
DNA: TGTGCCAGCAGCCGGGACCCCCCCAAGGGGTATGGCTACACCTTC

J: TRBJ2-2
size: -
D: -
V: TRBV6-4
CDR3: CASRTGISTGELFF
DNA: TGTGCCAGCAGAACAGGGATTTCGACCGGGGAGCTGTTTTTT

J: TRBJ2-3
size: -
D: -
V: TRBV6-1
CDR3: CASSNNVPTDTQYF
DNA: TGTGCCAGCAGTAACAACGTTCCCACAGATACGCAGTATTTT

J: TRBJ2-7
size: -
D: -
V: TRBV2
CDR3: CASTHRDSYEQYF
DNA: TGTGCCAGCACCCACAGGGATTCCTACGAGCAGTACTTC

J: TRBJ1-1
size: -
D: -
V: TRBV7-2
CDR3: CASSLERGGTEAFF
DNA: TGTGCCAGCAGCTTAGAAAGGGGAGGCACTGAAGCTTTCTTT

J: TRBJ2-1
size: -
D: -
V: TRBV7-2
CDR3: CASSLAWGGGDNEQFF
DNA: TGTGCCAGCAGCTTAGCATGGGGGGGCGGCGACAATGAGCAGTTCTTC

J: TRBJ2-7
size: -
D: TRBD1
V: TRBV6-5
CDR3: CASGPGQGSYEQYF
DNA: TGTGCCAGCGGCCCGGGACAGGGATCCTACGAGCAGTACTTC

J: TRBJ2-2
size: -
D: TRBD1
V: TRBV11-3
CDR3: CASSQSGTVNTGELFF
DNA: TGTGCCAGCAGCCAGTCCGGGACAGTTAACACCGGGGAGCTGTTTTTT